The clone carrying this TCR beta chain has just a few counts. This entry comes from a study of blood T cell repertoires in COVID-19. About the research overall: Acute and convalescent COVID-19 samples came from the United States, Italy and Spain. T cells, B-cell-depleted T cells, or PBMCs provided the cDNA or gDNA that served as material.

TCRdb keeps only in-frame clones here, not all; method: immunoSEQ multiplex PCR. The sample records about 150,000 clones, around 76% being singletons. Sequenced input: peripheral blood. This clonotype was obtained from a man aged 55 to 70 with acute or convalescent COVID-19.

In nucleotides, the CDR3 is TGTGCCAGCAGTATCCGGACTAGCTTAATCTACGAGCAGTACTTC. Translation gives CASSIRTSLIYEQYF. J is TRBJ2-7 and V is TRBV6-5, with 8 nucleotides matching TRBD2. The CDR3 loop spans 15 amino acids. Germline CDR1 reads MNHEY; CDR2 reads SVGAGI. V lost 5 bases, J lost 3 bases, and 9 bases stayed unmatched.